This T cell receptor beta chain originates from a study of T cell responses to AZD1222 COVID-19 vaccine. Study-wide results and limits: In the spike-specific TCR repertoire, nearly half reportedly target unmutated variant regions.

Produced via immunoSEQ multiplex PCR; TCRdb's table is partial and in-frame only. The repertoire holds 120,000 to 150,000 clones, with approximately 94% as singletons. Germline assignment: CDR1 LNHDA and CDR2 SQIVND (reference sequence). Trimming removed 6 bases from V and 4 bases from J; junction bases left unmatched: 5. The CDR3 contains 14 residues. Regarding this clone: The antigen remains undetermined.

V is TRBV19 and J is TRBJ2-1, with 8 bases that match TRBD1. The TCR originated in an adult in good health. The sample consisted of peripheral blood, taken on day 0 of AZD1222 vaccination. CDR3 DNA: TGTGCCAGTAGCCCAGGGGGCGAATACAATGAGCAGTTCTTC. It encodes CASSPGGEYNEQFF.